The T cell receptor beta chain under discussion was sequenced for a study of radiotherapy plus CTLA-4 blockade in lung cancer. Looking at the study overall: Objective responses were observed in 18% of patients, and disease control was achieved by roughly 30%. Study outcomes and limitations: Per reports, early blood T cell clone dynamics, plus interferon-beta, forecast response most strongly. Blood saw expansion of tumor-derived TCR clones after radiotherapy plus ipilimumab.

The study treated chemo-refractory metastatic non-small-cell lung cancer patients with focal radiation plus ipilimumab CTLA-4 blockade. The germline gives CDR1 SGHTA, CDR2 FQGNSA. The CDR3 covers 14 residues. V was cut by 0 bases and J by 6 bases, with 12 bases left in between. As concerns this clone: The target antigen is unknown.

Sequencing used immunoSEQ multiplex PCR; TCRdb keeps in-frame clones, though not all of them. The table records around 110,000 clones, more than 75% of them present only once. Sequences were derived from peripheral blood, sampled from a patient treated with radiotherapy plus ipilimumab. The genes are TRBV7-2 and TRBJ2-7, with D possibly matching TRBD2 (7 bases). The TCR sequence derives from a human donor with non-small cell lung cancer that progressed on radiotherapy plus ipilimumab. Some clones in this sample may be carry-over from other donors' samples. CDR3 in DNA: TGTGCCAGCAGCTTAGCGTTCGGGGGGCTCGAGCAGTACTTC. Residues: CASSLAFGGLEQYF.